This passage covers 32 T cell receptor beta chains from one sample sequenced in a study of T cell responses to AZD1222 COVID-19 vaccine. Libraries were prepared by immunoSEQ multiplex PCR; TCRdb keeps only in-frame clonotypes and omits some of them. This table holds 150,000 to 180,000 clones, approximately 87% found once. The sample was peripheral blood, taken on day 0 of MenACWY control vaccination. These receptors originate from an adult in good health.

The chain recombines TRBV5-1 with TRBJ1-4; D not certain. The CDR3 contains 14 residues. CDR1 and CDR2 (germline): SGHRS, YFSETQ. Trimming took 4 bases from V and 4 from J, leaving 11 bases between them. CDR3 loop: CASSTTPGNEKLFF. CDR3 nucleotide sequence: TGCGCCAGCAGCACGACCCCGGGTAATGAAAAACTGTTTTTT.

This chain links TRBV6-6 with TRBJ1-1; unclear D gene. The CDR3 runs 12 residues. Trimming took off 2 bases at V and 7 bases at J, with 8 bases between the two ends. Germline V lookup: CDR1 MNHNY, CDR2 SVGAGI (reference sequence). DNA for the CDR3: TGTGCCAGCAGTTACCTCGGGGTTGAAGCTTTCTTT. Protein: CASSYLGVEAFF.

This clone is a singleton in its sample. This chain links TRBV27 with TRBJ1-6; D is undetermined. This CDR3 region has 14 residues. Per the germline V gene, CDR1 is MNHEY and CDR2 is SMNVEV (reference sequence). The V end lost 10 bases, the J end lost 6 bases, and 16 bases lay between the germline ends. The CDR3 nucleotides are TGTGCCACCTCGCGGCGGGTAGCTAATTCACCCCTCCACTTT. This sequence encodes CATSRRVANSPLHF.

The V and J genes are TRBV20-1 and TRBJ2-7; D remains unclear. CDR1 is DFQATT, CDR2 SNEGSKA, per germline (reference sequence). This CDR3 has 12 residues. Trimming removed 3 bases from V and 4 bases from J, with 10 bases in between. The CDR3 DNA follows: TGCAGTGCTAGTGTGGGCCAATACGAGCAGTACGTC. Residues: CSASVGQYEQYV.

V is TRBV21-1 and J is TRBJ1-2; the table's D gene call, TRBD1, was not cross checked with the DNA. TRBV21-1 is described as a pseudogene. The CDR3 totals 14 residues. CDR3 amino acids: CASSNGQDWYGYTF. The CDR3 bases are TGTGCCAGCAGCAACGGACAGGATTGGTATGGCTACACCTTC.

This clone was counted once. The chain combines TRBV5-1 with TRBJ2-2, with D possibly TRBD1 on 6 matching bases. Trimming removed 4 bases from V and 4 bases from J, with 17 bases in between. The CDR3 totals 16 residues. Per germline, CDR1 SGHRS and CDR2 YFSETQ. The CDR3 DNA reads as TGCGCCAGCAGCCCCCTCCCAGGGGCCGGCACCGGGGAGCTGTTTTTT. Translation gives CASSPLPGAGTGELFF.

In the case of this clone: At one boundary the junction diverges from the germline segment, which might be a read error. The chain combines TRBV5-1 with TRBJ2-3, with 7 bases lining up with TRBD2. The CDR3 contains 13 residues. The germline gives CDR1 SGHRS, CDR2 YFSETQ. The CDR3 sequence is CASRLGGEDTQYF. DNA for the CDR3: TGCGCCAGCAGGTTGGGAGGGGAGGATACGCAGTATTTT.

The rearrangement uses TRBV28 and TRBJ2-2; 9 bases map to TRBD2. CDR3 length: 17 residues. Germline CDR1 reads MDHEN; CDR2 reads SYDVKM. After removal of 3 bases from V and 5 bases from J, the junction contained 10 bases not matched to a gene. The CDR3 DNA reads TGTGCCAGCAGTTTGCGAGCGGGGGGCTCGGTGACCGGGGAGCTGTTTTTT. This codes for CASSLRAGGSVTGELFF.

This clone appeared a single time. The CDR3 DNA follows: TGTGCCAGCAGCTTCCTCGGACAGGGGGCGTATGGCTACACCTTC. This gives the protein CASSFLGQGAYGYTF. The genes are TRBV7-2 and TRBJ1-2; 11 bases map to TRBD1. This CDR3 is built from 15 residues. V lost 3 bases and J lost 5; bases outside the gene matches: 5. Germline loops: CDR1 SGHTA, CDR2 FQGNSA.

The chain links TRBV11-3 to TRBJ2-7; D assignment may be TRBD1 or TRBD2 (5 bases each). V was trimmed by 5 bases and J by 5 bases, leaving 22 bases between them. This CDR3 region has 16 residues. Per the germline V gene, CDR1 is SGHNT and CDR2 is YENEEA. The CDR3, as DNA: TGTGCCAGCAGCCCCCGGGGATGGGGCGGTCTCGACGAGCAGTACTTC. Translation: CASSPRGWGGLDEQYF.

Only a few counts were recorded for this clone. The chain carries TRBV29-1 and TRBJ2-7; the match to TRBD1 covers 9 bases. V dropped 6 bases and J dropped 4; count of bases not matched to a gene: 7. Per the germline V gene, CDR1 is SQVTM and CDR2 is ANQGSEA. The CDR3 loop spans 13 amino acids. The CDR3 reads CSVETGGRYEQYF. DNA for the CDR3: TGCAGCGTCGAGACAGGGGGTCGGTACGAGCAGTACTTC.

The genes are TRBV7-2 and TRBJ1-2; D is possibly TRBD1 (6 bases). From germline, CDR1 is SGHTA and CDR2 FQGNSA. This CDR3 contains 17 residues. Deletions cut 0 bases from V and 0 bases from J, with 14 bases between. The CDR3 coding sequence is TGTGCCAGCAGCTTAGCGGCAGGGGTTTTGGCTAACTATGGCTACACCTTC. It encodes CASSLAAGVLANYGYTF.

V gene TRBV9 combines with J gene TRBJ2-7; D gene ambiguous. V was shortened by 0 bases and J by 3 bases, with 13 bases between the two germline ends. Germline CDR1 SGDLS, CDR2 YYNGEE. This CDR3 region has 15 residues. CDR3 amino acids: CASSVGADKVYEQYF. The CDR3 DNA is TGTGCCAGCAGCGTAGGGGCAGATAAGGTCTACGAGCAGTACTTC.

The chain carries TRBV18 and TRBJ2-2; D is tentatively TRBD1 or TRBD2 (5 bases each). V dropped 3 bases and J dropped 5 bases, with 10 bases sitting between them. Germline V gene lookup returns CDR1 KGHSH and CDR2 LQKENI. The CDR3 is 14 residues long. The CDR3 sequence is CASSPGTMTGELFF. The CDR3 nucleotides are TGTGCCAGCTCACCCGGGACGATGACCGGGGAGCTGTTTTTT.

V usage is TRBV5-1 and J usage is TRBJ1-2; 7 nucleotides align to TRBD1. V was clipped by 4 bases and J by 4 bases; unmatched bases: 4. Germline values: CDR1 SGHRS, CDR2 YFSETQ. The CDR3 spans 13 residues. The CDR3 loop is CASSGTVSYGYTF. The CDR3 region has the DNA TGCGCCAGCAGCGGGACAGTTTCCTATGGCTACACCTTC. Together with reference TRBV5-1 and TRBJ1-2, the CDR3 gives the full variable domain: KAGVTQTPRYLIKTRGQQVTLSCSPISGHRSVSWYQQTPGQGLQFLFEYFSETQRNKGNFPGRFSGRQFSNSRSEMNVSTLELGDSALYLCASSGTVSYGYTFGSGTRLTVV.

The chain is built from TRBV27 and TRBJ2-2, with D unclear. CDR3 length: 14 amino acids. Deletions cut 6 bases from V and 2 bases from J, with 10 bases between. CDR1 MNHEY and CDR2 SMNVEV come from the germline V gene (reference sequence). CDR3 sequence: CASSSLGNTGELFF. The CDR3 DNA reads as TGTGCCAGCAGCTCCTTGGGAAACACCGGGGAGCTGTTTTTT.

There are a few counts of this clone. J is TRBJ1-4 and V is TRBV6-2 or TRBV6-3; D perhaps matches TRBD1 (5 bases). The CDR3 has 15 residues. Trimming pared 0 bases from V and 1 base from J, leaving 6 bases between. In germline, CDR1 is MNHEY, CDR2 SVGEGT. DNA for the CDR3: TGTGCCAGCAGTTACTCAGGGGTAACTAATGAAAAACTGTTTTTT. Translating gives CASSYSGVTNEKLFF.

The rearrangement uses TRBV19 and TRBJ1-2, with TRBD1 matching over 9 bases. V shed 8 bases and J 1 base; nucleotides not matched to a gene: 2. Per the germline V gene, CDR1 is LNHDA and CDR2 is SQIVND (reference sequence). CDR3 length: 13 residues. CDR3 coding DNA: TGTGCCAGTGGGGACAGGGATAACTATGGCTACACCTTC. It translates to CASGDRDNYGYTF.

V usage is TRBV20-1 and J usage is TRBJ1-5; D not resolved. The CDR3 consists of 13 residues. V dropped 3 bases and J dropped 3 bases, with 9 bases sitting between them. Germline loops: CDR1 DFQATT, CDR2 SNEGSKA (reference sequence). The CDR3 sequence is CSASYGNNQPQHF. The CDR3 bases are TGCAGTGCTAGTTACGGCAACAATCAGCCCCAGCATTTT.

CDR3 nucleotide sequence: TGTGCCAGCAGACTTCAAGAGACCCAGTACTTC. Translated, it gives CASRLQETQYF. This chain links TRBV12-3 or TRBV12-4 with TRBJ2-5; D is uncertain. The CDR3 has 11 amino acids. Trimming cost V 6 bases and J 2 bases, with 4 bases left between them.

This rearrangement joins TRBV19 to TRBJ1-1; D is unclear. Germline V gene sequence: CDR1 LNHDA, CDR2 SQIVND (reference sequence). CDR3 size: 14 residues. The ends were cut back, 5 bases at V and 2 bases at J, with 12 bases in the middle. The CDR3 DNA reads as TGTGCCAGTAGTGCCCGGGCACTTAACACTGAAGCTTTCTTT. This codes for CASSARALNTEAFF.

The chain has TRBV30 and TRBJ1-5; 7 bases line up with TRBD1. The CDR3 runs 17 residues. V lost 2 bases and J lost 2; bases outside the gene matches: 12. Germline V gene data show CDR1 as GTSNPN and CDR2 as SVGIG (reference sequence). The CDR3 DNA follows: TGTGCCTGGAGTAGAGACAGGGCTGGTATGGGCAATCAGCCCCAGCATTTT. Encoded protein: CAWSRDRAGMGNQPQHF.

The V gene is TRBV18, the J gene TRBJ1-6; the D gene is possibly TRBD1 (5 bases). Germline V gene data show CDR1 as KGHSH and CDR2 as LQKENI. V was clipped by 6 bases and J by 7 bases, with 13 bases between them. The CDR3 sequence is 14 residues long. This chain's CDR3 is CASSPGTKNSPLHF. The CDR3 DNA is TGTGCCAGCTCCCCCGGGACCAAAAATTCACCCCTCCACTTT.

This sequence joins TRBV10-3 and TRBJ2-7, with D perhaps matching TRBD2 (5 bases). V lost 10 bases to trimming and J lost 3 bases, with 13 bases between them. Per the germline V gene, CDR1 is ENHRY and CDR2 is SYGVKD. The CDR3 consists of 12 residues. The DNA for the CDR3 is TGTGCCACTCGGGGAGTTCACTACGAGCAGTACGTC. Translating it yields CATRGVHYEQYV.

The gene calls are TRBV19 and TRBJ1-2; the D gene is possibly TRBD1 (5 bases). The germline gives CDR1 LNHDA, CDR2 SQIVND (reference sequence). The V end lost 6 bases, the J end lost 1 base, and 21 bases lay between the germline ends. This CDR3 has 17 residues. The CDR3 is CASRRGGAGMGNYGYTF. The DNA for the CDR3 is TGTGCCAGTAGGAGGGGAGGGGCCGGCATGGGTAACTATGGCTACACCTTC.

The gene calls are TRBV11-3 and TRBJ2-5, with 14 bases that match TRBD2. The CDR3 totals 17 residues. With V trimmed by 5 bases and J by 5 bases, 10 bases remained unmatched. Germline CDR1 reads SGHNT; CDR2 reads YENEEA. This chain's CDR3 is CASSRGTSGGPGETQYF. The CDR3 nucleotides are TGTGCCAGCAGCCGAGGGACTAGCGGGGGCCCGGGGGAGACCCAGTACTTC.

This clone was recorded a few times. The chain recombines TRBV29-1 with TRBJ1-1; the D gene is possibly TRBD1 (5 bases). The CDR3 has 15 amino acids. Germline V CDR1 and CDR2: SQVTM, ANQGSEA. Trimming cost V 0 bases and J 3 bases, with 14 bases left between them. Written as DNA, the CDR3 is TGCAGCGTTGAAGATACCTTCTTGGGACACACTGAAGCTTTCTTT. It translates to CSVEDTFLGHTEAFF.

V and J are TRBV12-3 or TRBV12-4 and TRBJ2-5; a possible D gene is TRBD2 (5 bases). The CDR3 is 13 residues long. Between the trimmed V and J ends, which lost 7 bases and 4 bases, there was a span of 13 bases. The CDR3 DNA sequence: TGTGCCAGCACCTTCTCAGGAGGAGAGACCCAGTACTTC. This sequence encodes CASTFSGGETQYF.

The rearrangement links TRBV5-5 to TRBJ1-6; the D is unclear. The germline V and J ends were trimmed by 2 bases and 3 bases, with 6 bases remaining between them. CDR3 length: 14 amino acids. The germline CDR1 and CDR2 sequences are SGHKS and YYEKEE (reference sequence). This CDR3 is CASSFRDYNSPLHF. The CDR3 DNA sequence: TGTGCCAGCAGCTTTCGAGACTATAATTCACCCCTCCACTTT.

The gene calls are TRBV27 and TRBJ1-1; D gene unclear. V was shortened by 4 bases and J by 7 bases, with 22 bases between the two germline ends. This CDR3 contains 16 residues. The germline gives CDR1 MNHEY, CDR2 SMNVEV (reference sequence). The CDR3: CASSSPFMAGDNEAFF. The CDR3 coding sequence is TGTGCCAGCAGTTCGCCATTTATGGCAGGAGACAATGAAGCTTTCTTT.

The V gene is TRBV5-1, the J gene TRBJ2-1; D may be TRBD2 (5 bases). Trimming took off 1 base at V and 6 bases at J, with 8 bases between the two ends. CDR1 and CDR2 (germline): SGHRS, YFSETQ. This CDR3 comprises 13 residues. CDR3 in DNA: TGCGCCAGCAGCTTGTGGGAGTCCAATGAGCAGTTCTTC. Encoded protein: CASSLWESNEQFF.

The CDR3 reads CASSLRTSGGSTDTQYF. The CDR3 DNA reads as TGTGCCAGTAGCCTAAGGACTAGCGGGGGGTCCACAGATACGCAGTATTTT. The chain has TRBV19 and TRBJ2-3, with 14 bases aligning to TRBD2. The CDR3 runs 17 residues. CDR1 is LNHDA and CDR2 is SQIVND in the germline V gene (reference sequence). Trimming cost V 6 bases and J 2 bases; bases outside gene matches: 7.